This T cell receptor (beta chain) originates from a study of vaccination effects on CD4 cells after COVID-19. Study-wide context: ViraFEST expansion of antigen-specific CD4+ T cells with viral peptide pools preceded sequencing. All participants had two doses of either the BNT162b2 or mRNA-1273 vaccine. General study results and limits: From healthy vaccinees, only 1 of 255 vaccine-induced clones also reacted to common cold coronaviruses.

This table comes from immunoSEQ multiplex PCR, and its TCRdb copy is limited to in-frame clones, with some not included. The table records over 65,000 clones, approximately 80% of them present only once. Following 10 days of culture, CD4+ T cells were isolated. Half-medium replacement with IL-2 medium occurred on days 3 and 7. This clone was seen a single time. Its antigen is unidentified. The sequence derives from a human donor who received a COVID-19 vaccine. The sample consisted of CD4+ T cells from PBMCs cultured without peptide, taken before COVID-19 vaccination.

The CDR3 DNA is TGTGCCAGCAGCCGACGCAGGGTAAGCACTGAAGCTTTCTTT. As protein: CASSRRRVSTEAFF. The chain joins TRBV3-1 (or the pseudogene TRBV3-2) to TRBJ1-1; perhaps TRBD1 as D (5 bases). Per germline, CDR1 LGHDT and CDR2 YNNKEL (reference sequence). V lost 4 bases and J 4 bases, leaving 13 bases between the germline ends. CDR3 length: 14 amino acids.